This passage covers 22 T cell receptor beta chains from one sample sequenced in a study of shared T cell receptors in the human thymus. Some clones are missing from TCRdb's copy, which holds only in-frame ones; the method was immunoSEQ multiplex PCR. Of about 660,000 clones listed, around 87% are singletons. Another study also made use of these data, one on human thymus T cells.

Material for sequencing was thymocytes. The receptors come from a boy under two years old with a congenital heart defect.

This clone occurred once. The rearrangement joins TRBV7-9 to TRBJ1-5, with a possible D match to TRBD1 (5 bases). The CDR3 runs to 16 residues. V lost 1 base to trimming and J lost 4 bases, with 14 bases between them. The germline CDR1 and CDR2 sequences are SEHNR and FQNEAQ (reference sequence). CDR3 amino acids: CASSLDRGLGNQPQHF. The CDR3 DNA sequence: TGTGCCAGCAGCTTAGATCGGGGACTGGGGAATCAGCCCCAGCATTTT. The variable domain in full, with the rest retrieved from reference TRBV7-9 and TRBJ1-5, is DTGVSQNPRHKITKRGQNVTFRCDPISEHNRLYWYRQTLGQGPEFLTYFQNEAQLEKSRLLSDRFSAERPKGSFSTLEIQRTEQGDSAMYLCASSLDRGLGNQPQHFGDGTRLSIL.

The gene calls are TRBV9 and TRBJ2-3; weak D call: TRBD2 (5 bases). Germline V gene lookup returns CDR1 SGDLS and CDR2 YYNGEE. There are 16 residues in the CDR3. The V and J ends lost 3 bases and 4 bases respectively, with 18 bases between them. The CDR3 region has the DNA TGTGCCAGCAGCGACCAACGGGGATTACGAGCAGATACGCAGTATTTT. This gives the protein CASSDQRGLRADTQYF. Variable domain in full (rest from reference TRBV9 and TRBJ2-3): DSGVTQTPKHLITATGQRVTLRCSPRSGDLSVYWYQQSLDQGLQFLIQYYNGEERAKGNILERFSAQQFPDLHSELNLSSLELGDSALYFCASSDQRGLRADTQYFGPGTRLTVL.

The chain uses TRBV4-3 and TRBJ2-1, with 8 bases aligning to TRBD1. V shed 0 bases, J shed 5 bases, and the junction held 6 bases outside the gene matches. CDR1 and CDR2 from the germline V gene are LGHNA and YSLEER. The CDR3 is 16 residues long. Written as DNA, the CDR3 is TGCGCCAGCAGCCAAGATCATCAGGGGGCGGACAATGAGCAGTTCTTC. Translated: CASSQDHQGADNEQFF.

The chain joins TRBV29-1 to TRBJ1-1, with no clear D. V was pared by 0 bases and J by 6 bases, with 32 bases between. The CDR3 consists of 20 residues. Germline loops: CDR1 SQVTM, CDR2 ANQGSEA. In DNA, the CDR3 is TGCAGCGTTGAAGAAGGCGGGTGTGGTAGTGTTTGTCCCCCCAGGTCTGAAGCTTTCTTT. Translating gives CSVEEGGCGSVCPPRSEAFF.

The chain carries TRBV5-6 and TRBJ2-7, with a tentative D call TRBD2 (5 bases). V shed 2 bases and J shed 1 base, with 7 bases lying between them. The CDR3 covers 13 residues. Germline V gives CDR1 SGHDT, CDR2 YYEEEE. The CDR3: CASSFRGSYEQYF. CDR3 coding DNA: TGTGCCAGCAGCTTCCGGGGATCCTACGAGCAGTACTTC.

V is TRBV2 and J is TRBJ1-6, with a possible D match to TRBD1 (6 bases). CDR3 length: 18 amino acids. Germline values: CDR1 SNHLY, CDR2 FYNNEI. With 3 bases removed from V and 6 bases from J, the gap between germline ends came to 21 bases. The CDR3, as DNA: TGTGCCAGCAGTGATACTCCCCCCACGCGAGGGGGTAATTCACCCCTCCACTTT. Translating gives CASSDTPPTRGGNSPLHF.

The J gene is TRBJ1-6, the V gene TRBV29-1; D may be TRBD1 (6 bases). The CDR3 totals 14 residues. Trimming took off 6 bases at V and 3 bases at J, with 12 bases between the two ends. The V gene's germline CDR1 is SQVTM and CDR2 ANQGSEA. CDR3 protein: CSVALQGYNSPLHF. In DNA form, the CDR3 reads TGCAGCGTGGCGCTACAGGGCTATAATTCACCCCTCCACTTT.

J is TRBJ2-7 and V is TRBV11-2; no reliable D call. The ends were cut back, 0 bases at V and 4 bases at J, with 4 bases in the middle. The germline V gene encodes CDR1 SGHAT and CDR2 FQNNGV. The CDR3 is 12 residues long. The CDR3 sequence: CASSLDGYEQYF. CDR3 nucleotide sequence: TGTGCCAGCAGCTTAGACGGTTACGAGCAGTACTTC.

The V gene is TRBV25-1, the J gene TRBJ1-1, with TRBD1 identical over 9 bases. CDR3 length: 16 residues. Germline trimming cut 7 bases from V and 4 bases from J; bases unmatched to any gene: 13. The V gene's germline CDR1 is MGHDK and CDR2 SYGVNS. This CDR3 reads CASNTGQGLWSTEAFF. The CDR3 DNA reads as TGTGCCAGCAACACGGGACAGGGATTGTGGAGCACTGAAGCTTTCTTT.

V gene TRBV14 combines with J gene TRBJ1-2; 10 nucleotides match TRBD1. From germline, CDR1 is SGHDN and CDR2 FVKESK. With 5 bases clipped from V and 2 bases from J, the junction kept 5 bases outside the gene matches. The CDR3 covers 15 residues. In DNA, the CDR3 is TGTGCCAGCAGCAGAGCGGGACAGGGGAACTATGGCTACACCTTC. This sequence encodes CASSRAGQGNYGYTF.

V gene TRBV27 combines with J gene TRBJ2-1, with D possibly being TRBD2 (5 bases). The CDR3 is 14 residues long. In germline, CDR1 is MNHEY, CDR2 SMNVEV (reference sequence). The V end lost 2 bases, the J end lost 5 bases, and 10 bases lay between the germline ends. The CDR3 region is CASSLEEGDNEQFF. In DNA form, the CDR3 reads TGTGCCAGCAGTTTAGAAGAGGGAGACAATGAGCAGTTCTTC.

This clone was counted between two and nine times. The chain couples TRBV11-2 to TRBJ1-2; TRBD1 agrees at 8 bases. The germline CDR1 and CDR2 sequences are SGHAT and FQNNGV. After removal of 5 bases from V and 4 bases from J, the junction contained 12 bases not matched to a gene. CDR3 length: 16 residues. The DNA of the CDR3 is TGTGCCAGCAGCCCGAAACCCAGGGGGCCCTTCTATGGCTACACCTTC. Its protein is CASSPKPRGPFYGYTF.

The chain combines TRBV27 with TRBJ2-1, with 11 bases fitting TRBD2. The CDR3 spans 15 residues. Unmatched junction bases numbered 9, after V lost 6 bases and J lost 8 bases. Germline V CDR1 and CDR2: MNHEY, SMNVEV (reference sequence). The CDR3 is CASRKTSGSQYEQFF. The DNA of the CDR3 is TGTGCCAGCAGGAAAACTAGCGGGAGTCAGTATGAGCAGTTCTTC.

The chain combines TRBV18 with TRBJ1-6, with TRBD1 matching 8 bases. The length of the CDR3 is 16 residues. Germline V gives CDR1 KGHSH, CDR2 LQKENI. Unmatched junction bases numbered 2, after V lost 1 base and J lost 3 bases. The CDR3 loop is CASSPHRGNYNSPLHF. The CDR3 bases are TGTGCCAGCTCACCACACAGGGGGAACTATAATTCACCCCTCCACTTT.

This clone was seen once. The chain carries TRBV6-5 and TRBJ2-1, with 7 bases aligning to TRBD1. The CDR3 is 15 residues long. Per the germline V gene, CDR1 is MNHEY and CDR2 is SVGAGI. Trimming cost V 4 bases and J 6 bases; bases outside gene matches: 9. In nucleotides, the CDR3 is TGTGCCAGCAGTTCCGAGACAGGGAAATTCAATGAGCAGTTCTTC. Amino acids: CASSSETGKFNEQFF.

J is TRBJ1-2 and V is TRBV5-3, with D tentatively TRBD1 (6 bases). TRBV5-3 carries the ORF label, with uncertain function. CDR3 length: 12 amino acids. Trimming took off 3 bases at V and 6 bases at J, with 9 bases between the two ends. The CDR3 region is CARSSAGDGYTF. CDR3 DNA: TGTGCCAGAAGCTCGGCAGGGGATGGCTACACCTTC.

This clone was counted between two and nine times. As DNA, the CDR3 is TGCGCCAGCAGCCTAGACAGGAGGGGAGAAAAACTGTTTTTT. It encodes CASSLDRRGEKLFF. The rearrangement joins TRBV4-3 to TRBJ1-4, with D maybe TRBD1 (6 bases). The CDR3 is made up of 14 amino acids. CDR1 is LGHNA and CDR2 is YSLEER in the germline V gene. Trimming removed 4 bases at V and 8 bases at J, with 14 bases between.

DNA of the CDR3: TGTGCCAGCAGCTTAGGAGGGGCGAGGACGTCGGGGGGCGCTGAGGGAGAAAAACTGTTTTTT. Its translation: CASSLGGARTSGGAEGEKLFF. The chain carries TRBV7-6 and TRBJ1-4, with a tentative D call TRBD1 (6 bases). The CDR3 has 21 amino acids. V was shortened by 1 base and J by 8 bases, with 32 bases between the two germline ends. The germline V gene encodes CDR1 SGHVS and CDR2 FNYEAQ.

This chain joins TRBV19 and TRBJ1-3; 8 bases align to TRBD1. This CDR3 comprises 15 residues. The germline gives CDR1 LNHDA, CDR2 SQIVND (reference sequence). After removal of 5 bases from V and 3 bases from J, the junction contained 6 bases not matched to a gene. Here the CDR3 reads CASSLQGALGNTIYF. The CDR3 coding sequence is TGTGCCAGTAGTCTTCAGGGGGCGCTTGGAAACACCATATATTTT. The entire variable domain, with the rest obtained from reference TRBV19 and TRBJ1-3, is as follows: DGGITQSPKYLFRKEGQNVTLSCEQNLNHDAMYWYRQDPGQGLRLIYYSQIVNDFQKGDIAEGYSVSREKKESFPLTVTSAQKNPTAFYLCASSLQGALGNTIYFGEGSWLTVV.

The CDR3: CASSSWGGNTEAFF. The CDR3 bases are TGTGCCAGCAGCTCTTGGGGGGGGAACACTGAAGCTTTCTTT. The chain combines TRBV11-1 with TRBJ1-1; TRBD1 is a possible D gene (5 bases). The V end was cut by 4 bases, the J end by 1 base, with 10 bases between. The CDR3 contains 14 residues. Germline V gene data show CDR1 as SGHAT and CDR2 as FQDESV (reference sequence).

CDR3: CASSISLAGSSYNEQFF. CDR3 nucleotides: TGTGCCAGCAGCATCTCCTTAGCGGGTAGCTCCTACAATGAGCAGTTCTTC. The chain is built from TRBV7-2 and TRBJ2-1; 7 bases align to TRBD2. The ends lost 5 bases at V and 0 bases at J; junction bases unmatched: 10. Germline V lookup: CDR1 SGHTA, CDR2 FQGNSA. The CDR3 has 17 residues.

This sequence joins TRBV5-4 and TRBJ2-7; TRBD1 matches at 9 bases. Germline V gene lookup returns CDR1 SGHNT and CDR2 YYREEE (reference sequence). Unmatched junction bases numbered 4, after V lost 4 bases and J lost 2 bases. The length of the CDR3 is 14 residues. This CDR3 reads CASSGRDRAYEQYF. CDR3 DNA: TGTGCCAGCAGCGGCCGGGACAGGGCCTACGAGCAGTACTTC.